This T cell receptor (beta chain) was sequenced in a study of cytotoxic CD8 clonotypes in ibrutinib-treated CLL. Study-wide context: The cohort had about a dozen relapsed/refractory and around 15 treatment-naive patients, 17 to 18 IGHV unmutated. Across samples, productive templates numbered around 260,000 and productive rearrangements reached approximately 94,000 on average.

This CDR3 has 16 residues. Germline V CDR1 and CDR2: SGHRS, YFSETQ. V was pared by 3 bases and J by 0 bases, with 16 bases between. A 1 in 200,000 to 1 in 1 million T cell depth was the sequencing target. The data were produced by immunoSEQ multiplex PCR, yet TCRdb's version contains in-frame clones alone and is incomplete. The sample lists fewer than 90,000 clones; 86% were seen once. The rearrangement links TRBV5-1 to TRBJ2-7, with D tentatively TRBD2 (6 bases). The receptor comes from a human donor with chronic lymphocytic leukemia. This material consisted of PBMCs, taken before ibrutinib treatment. The CDR3 sequence is CASSSSPLTSSYEQYF. In DNA form, the CDR3 reads TGCGCCAGCAGCTCCTCCCCCTTGACTAGCTCCTACGAGCAGTACTTC.